Below, 24 T cell receptor beta chains from the same sample are listed, as sequenced in a study of CD8+CD57+ T cells in acquired aplastic anemia. Previously, flow cytometry had revealed CD8+CD57+ cell expansion in the patients chosen for sequencing. Investigators profiled TCR beta VDJ and CDR3 from genomic DNA template. MiXCR was run by TCRdb on the reads, yielding one entry per CDR3 protein. This table holds 180,000 or so distinct CDR3 sequences, roughly 65% found once. The source material was sorted CD4+, CD8+, or CD8+CD57+ T cells (not recorded which) from PBMCs. Every receptor here comes from a human donor with aplastic anemia.

About this clonotype: One end of the junction varies from germline; a read error may be responsible. The V gene is TRBV10-3, the J gene TRBJ1-2, with 9 bases matching TRBD1. Germline CDR1 and CDR2: ENHRY and SYGVKD. CDR3 size: 13 residues. CDR3 nucleotides: TGTGCCATCAGGGCCGGGACAGGGTATGCCTACACCTTC. Its protein is CAIRAGTGYAYTF.

This clonotype was recorded at least ten times. The chain carries TRBV5-1 and TRBJ2-3; possibly TRBD1 for D (6 bases). Deletions cut 5 bases from V and 4 bases from J, with 14 bases between. The length of the CDR3 is 14 residues. Germline V lookup: CDR1 SGHRS, CDR2 YFSETQ. The CDR3 nucleotides are TGCGCCAGCAGTCGGACAGATAGTCCAGATACGCAGTATTTT. Translation: CASSRTDSPDTQYF. Full variable domain (remainder filled in from reference TRBV5-1 and TRBJ2-3): KAGVTQTPRYLIKTRGQQVTLSCSPISGHRSVSWYQQTPGQGLQFLFEYFSETQRNKGNFPGRFSGRQFSNSRSEMNVSTLELGDSALYLCASSRTDSPDTQYFGPGTRLTVL.

This chain links TRBV20-1 with TRBJ2-7; 8 bases fit TRBD2. The CDR3 covers 14 residues. The germline gives CDR1 DFQATT, CDR2 SNEGSKA (reference sequence). Germline trimming cut 6 bases from V and 4 bases from J; bases unmatched to any gene: 11. CDR3 in DNA: TGCAGTGCCCTAGCCGGGGGGGAGGCTTACGAGCAGTACTTC. Amino acid sequence: CSALAGGEAYEQYF.

This clonotype has ten or more counts. Here the CDR3 reads CASSLNGMNTEAFF. The DNA for the CDR3 is TGCGCCAGCAGCTTGAACGGGATGAACACTGAAGCTTTCTTT. The chain combines TRBV5-1 with TRBJ1-1; D is unclear. Looked up from germline, CDR1 is SGHRS and CDR2 is YFSETQ. V was clipped by 1 base and J by 0 bases, with 7 bases between them. This CDR3 region has 14 residues.

The rearrangement links TRBV20-1 to TRBJ1-1; no firm D call. Germline CDR1 DFQATT, CDR2 SNEGSKA (reference sequence). The V end was cut by 0 bases, the J end by 2 bases, with 7 bases between. The CDR3 length is 13 residues. CDR3 in DNA: TGCAGTGCTAGAGACAACAGAAACACTGAAGCTTTCTTT. This sequence encodes CSARDNRNTEAFF.

The chain joins TRBV5-1 to TRBJ2-7; 9 positions match TRBD2. Germline loops: CDR1 SGHRS, CDR2 YFSETQ. The CDR3 is 15 residues long. Trimming cost V 2 bases and J 2 bases; bases outside gene matches: 5. CDR3 sequence reads: CASSFGLAFTYEQYF. The DNA for the CDR3 is TGCGCCAGCAGCTTCGGACTAGCGTTCACCTACGAGCAGTACTTC.

This clonotype appeared many times. J is TRBJ2-3 and V is TRBV9; 9 nucleotides agree with TRBD2. The CDR3 consists of 16 residues. Germline V gene data show CDR1 as SGDLS and CDR2 as YYNGEE. V lost 0 bases to trimming and J lost 5 bases; unmatched junction nucleotides: 7. CDR3 in DNA: TGTGCCAGCAGCGTAGACCCCGGCGGGGGGGAAGATACGCAGTATTTT. Translated: CASSVDPGGGEDTQYF.

V usage is TRBV29-1 and J usage is TRBJ1-1, with 7 bases lining up with TRBD1. From germline, CDR1 is SQVTM and CDR2 ANQGSEA. CDR3 length equals 12 residues. Trimming took 2 bases from V and 8 from J; bases not matched to a gene: 5. The CDR3 region is CSVEPGQVEAFF. In DNA form, the CDR3 reads TGCAGCGTTGAACCCGGACAGGTCGAAGCTTTCTTT.

J is TRBJ1-1 and V is TRBV7-9; a possible D gene is TRBD1 (5 bases). Germline-derived CDR1 and CDR2 are SEHNR and FQNEAQ (reference sequence). This CDR3 spans 12 amino acids. V was shortened by 6 bases and J by 4 bases, with 9 bases between the two germline ends. In DNA, the CDR3 is TGTGCCAGCAGAGGAGGGGTCACTGAAGCTTTCTTT. This codes for CASRGGVTEAFF.

A remark on this clonotype: One end of the junction varies from germline; a read error may be responsible. The gene calls are TRBV6-6 and TRBJ1-5; D is unclear. This CDR3 contains 15 residues. The germline V gene has CDR1 MNHNY and CDR2 SVGAGI (reference sequence). The CDR3 reads CASLLRQVVNQLQHF. The CDR3 DNA reads as TGTGCCAGCCTCCTCCGGCAGGTGGTAAATCAGCTCCAGCATTTT.

There are a few counts of this clonotype. One end of the junction does not line up with germline, which may come from a read error. V and J are TRBV9 and TRBJ1-2; TRBD1 might be the D (5 bases). The CDR3 runs 8 residues. Germline-derived CDR1 and CDR2 are SGDLS and YYNGEE. In DNA form, the CDR3 reads TGTGCCAGCAGTGTGACAGCCTTC. It specifies CASSVTAF.

This rearrangement joins TRBV12-3 or TRBV12-4 to TRBJ1-2; D perhaps matches TRBD1 (6 bases). This CDR3 comprises 12 residues. Trimming took off 5 bases at V and 13 bases at J, with 17 bases between the two ends. The DNA for the CDR3 is TGTGCCAGCAGTAATCCACAGGGAAGTAGCACCTTC. Translation gives CASSNPQGSSTF.

A note on this clonotype: One junction end disagrees with the germline gene, perhaps due to a read error. V and J are TRBV24-1 and TRBJ1-2; 10 bases match TRBD1. Germline CDR1 is KGHDR and CDR2 is SFDVKD. CDR3 length equals 14 residues. CDR3 sequence: CASSSTGGAEGYTF. The CDR3 bases are TGTGCCAGCAGTTCGACAGGGGGCGCCGAGGGCTACACCTTC.

This chain links TRBV7-2 with TRBJ2-7, with TRBD1 matching 12 bases. Near its end, the DNA agrees better with TRBJ2-1, so the J call may be wrong. Germline V gives CDR1 SGHTA, CDR2 FQGNSA. The CDR3 consists of 14 residues. The CDR3: CASRGGQGANEQFF. The CDR3 nucleotides are TGTGCCAGCAGGGGGGGACAGGGGGCAAATGAGCAGTTCTTC.

This CDR3 is CASSLTGFTEAFF. In DNA, the CDR3 is TGTGCCAGCAGTCTGACAGGGTTCACTGAAGCTTTCTTT. The rearrangement joins TRBV12-3 or TRBV12-4 to TRBJ1-1; 7 bases are a match to TRBD1. V dropped 5 bases and J dropped 4; count of bases not matched to a gene: 4. This CDR3 has 13 amino acids.

This clonotype has ten or more counts. The CDR3 coding sequence is TGCGCCAGCAGCCCACGGACTAGCACAGATACGCAGTATTTT. Amino acids: CASSPRTSTDTQYF. The chain is built from TRBV5-1 and TRBJ2-3, with D maybe TRBD2 (5 bases). The germline V gene has CDR1 SGHRS and CDR2 YFSETQ. The V gene lost 4 bases and the J gene lost 0 bases, with 9 bases spanning the gap. This CDR3 is 14 amino acids long.

This clonotype was recorded at least ten times. The chain carries TRBV19 and TRBJ1-1, with 10 bases lining up with TRBD1. The germline V gene encodes CDR1 LNHDA and CDR2 SQIVND (reference sequence). V gave up 6 bases and J gave up 3 bases; unmatched junction bases: 7. This CDR3 is built from 15 residues. This CDR3 is CASRDRGLLDTEAFF. The CDR3 DNA reads as TGTGCCAGTAGAGACAGGGGGCTATTGGACACTGAAGCTTTCTTT.

This clonotype has a count of ten or more. DNA for the CDR3: TGCGCCAGCAGCCCCGGGACAGGGGGAAACTATGGCTACACCTTC. It translates to CASSPGTGGNYGYTF. The chain uses TRBV5-1 and TRBJ1-2; 11 nucleotides agree with TRBD1. CDR3 length: 15 residues. CDR1 is SGHRS and CDR2 is YFSETQ in the germline V gene. Germline trimming cut 4 bases from V and 2 bases from J; bases unmatched to any gene: 4.

The chain recombines TRBV7-9 with TRBJ2-5; 10 nucleotides align to TRBD1. V shed 4 bases, J shed 6 bases, and the junction held 5 bases outside the gene matches. Germline lookup yields CDR1 SEHNR and CDR2 FQNEAQ (reference sequence). The CDR3 runs 14 residues. Here the CDR3 DNA reads TGTGCCAGCAGCTCTCGGACAGGGGGGAAGACCCAGTACTTC. It yields the protein CASSSRTGGKTQYF.

The CDR3 DNA follows: TGTGCCAGCAGTGAATACGACAGGGACTTCTTC. This gives the protein CASSEYDRDFF. This rearrangement joins TRBV6-5 to TRBJ2-1, with 7 bases lining up with TRBD1. The CDR3 length is 11 residues. Germline lookup yields CDR1 MNHEY and CDR2 SVGAGI. Trimming removed 5 bases from V and 16 bases from J; junction bases left unmatched: 8.

The V gene is TRBV19, the J gene TRBJ2-3; TRBD1 agrees at 7 bases. V shed 9 bases, J shed 6 bases, and the junction held 6 bases outside the gene matches. The germline CDR1 and CDR2 sequences are LNHDA and SQIVND (reference sequence). CDR3 length: 12 residues. Here the CDR3 reads CASRQGLDTQYF. The CDR3 bases are TGTGCCAGCAGACAGGGATTGGATACGCAGTATTTT.

The chain is built from TRBV20-1 and TRBJ1-1; D might be TRBD1 (5 bases). In germline, CDR1 is DFQATT, CDR2 SNEGSKA (reference sequence). Trimming stripped 6 bases from V and 3 bases from J, with 17 bases between. The CDR3 covers 14 residues. The CDR3 here is CSAPLWGRDTEAFF. Written as DNA, the CDR3 is TGCAGTGCCCCCCTTTGGGGCAGGGACACTGAAGCTTTCTTT.

The V call is TRBV7-9, the J call TRBJ2-3, with TRBD2 as a possible D gene (5 bases). Germline values: CDR1 SEHNR, CDR2 FQNEAQ (reference sequence). V was clipped by 5 bases and J by 5 bases, with 14 bases between them. This CDR3 region has 14 residues. The CDR3 loop is CASSIGLRGDTQYF. CDR3 DNA: TGTGCCAGCAGCATCGGACTGCGTGGAGATACGCAGTATTTT.

The chain links TRBV15 to TRBJ2-7; D may be TRBD2 (5 bases). Between the trimmed V and J ends, which lost 5 bases and 9 bases, there was a span of 11 bases. CDR1 LNHNV and CDR2 YYDKDF come from the germline V gene (reference sequence). This CDR3 contains 11 residues. Here the CDR3 reads CATSGLGLQYF. Here the CDR3 DNA reads TGTGCCACCAGCGGACTTGGGTTGCAGTACTTC.